Presented here are 2 T cell receptor beta chains from one specimen sequenced in a study of blood T cell repertoires in COVID-19. Profiling relied on immunoSEQ multiplex PCR, and the TCRdb table lists in-frame clones only, not all of them. The table shows about 99,000 clones, with around 82% occurring only once. What was sequenced was peripheral blood. All receptors derive from a man between 60 and 75 years old with acute or convalescent COVID-19.

This chain links TRBV15 with TRBJ2-1, with D unresolved. The CDR3 covers 15 residues. V shed 1 base and J shed 8 bases, with 15 bases lying between them. CDR1 and CDR2 (germline): LNHNV, YYDKDF (reference sequence). The CDR3 region is CATSRGTFLADEQFF. In DNA, the CDR3 is TGTGCCACCAGCAGAGGAACCTTCTTAGCCGATGAGCAGTTCTTC.

This chain uses TRBV5-1 with TRBJ1-2, with 7 bases aligning to TRBD1. Germline CDR1 reads SGHRS; CDR2 reads YFSETQ. J was trimmed by 1 base and V by 0 bases; bases with no gene match: 3. This CDR3 spans 15 amino acids. Here the CDR3 reads CASSLGDSLNYGYTF. In nucleotides, the CDR3 is TGCGCCAGCAGCTTGGGGGACAGTCTTAACTATGGCTACACCTTC.